The 25 T cell receptor beta chains given below trace back to one sample, sequenced in a study of shared clonotypes between healthy human individuals. Libraries were prepared by immunoSEQ multiplex PCR; TCRdb keeps only in-frame clonotypes and omits some of them. The sample contains about 480,000 clones, over 75% of which appear only once. The sample was PBMCs. The receptor set was obtained from a woman aged 40 to 50 in good health. Some clones in this sample may be carry-over from other donors' samples.

In DNA, the CDR3 is TGCGCCAGCCTTAGCGGGAGGGCCGCCAACGAGCAGTACTTC. Its protein product is CASLSGRAANEQYF. The chain employs TRBV10-1 and TRBJ2-7, with 11 bases that match TRBD2. V lost 8 bases and J lost 5; bases outside the gene matches: 8. The CDR3 is 14 amino acids. Germline V lookup: CDR1 WNHNN, CDR2 SYGVQD (reference sequence).

This clone has at least ten counts. This chain uses TRBV10-3 with TRBJ2-5; D may be TRBD1 or TRBD2 (5 bases each). Trimming removed 3 bases at V and 5 bases at J, with 16 bases between. Germline V gives CDR1 ENHRY, CDR2 SYGVKD. The CDR3 loop spans 15 amino acids. The CDR3 coding sequence is TGTGCCATCAGTGAACCGGGACGGGCTAGCGAGACCCAGTACTTC. Translated: CAISEPGRASETQYF.

CDR3 nucleotide sequence: TGTGCCAGCAGCTTAGTTGGGTCAGCCCAAGAGACCCAGTACTTC. Protein product: CASSLVGSAQETQYF. The chain employs TRBV7-2 and TRBJ2-5; no definite D call. The CDR3 has 15 residues. Trimming took off 1 base at V and 1 base at J, with 10 bases between the two ends. CDR1 and CDR2 from the germline V gene are SGHTA and FQGNSA.

The chain carries TRBV6-6 and TRBJ2-3; tentative D call: TRBD1 (5 bases). The germline gives CDR1 MNHNY, CDR2 SVGAGI (reference sequence). V shed 0 bases and J shed 0 bases, with 7 bases lying between them. CDR3 size: 15 residues. CDR3 amino acids: CASSYSGRSTDTQYF. CDR3 nucleotide sequence: TGTGCCAGCAGTTACTCGGGGCGAAGCACAGATACGCAGTATTTT.

This chain uses TRBV2 with TRBJ1-1; a weak D match, TRBD1 (5 bases). This CDR3 has 13 residues. V gave up 4 bases and J gave up 2 bases, with 8 bases separating them. Germline CDR1 reads SNHLY; CDR2 reads FYNNEI. The CDR3 nucleotides are TGTGCCAGCAGTGGGACACCAAACACTGAAGCTTTCTTT. It is translated as CASSGTPNTEAFF.

To note about this clone: Additional DNA sequences in this sample encode the identical CDR3. The rearrangement joins TRBV2 to TRBJ2-7, with TRBD2 matching 12 bases. The J segment lost 4 bases and the V segment lost 6 bases, leaving 7 bases of the junction unmatched. This CDR3 is built from 15 residues. The germline V gene encodes CDR1 SNHLY and CDR2 FYNNEI. Here the CDR3 reads CASSRLAGVSYEQYF. CDR3 in DNA: TGTGCCAGCAGCCGACTAGCGGGAGTGTCATACGAGCAGTACTTC.

This chain uses TRBV2 with TRBJ2-4, with D possibly matching TRBD2 (5 bases). Germline CDR1 reads SNHLY; CDR2 reads FYNNEI. V lost 11 bases and J lost 5, with 7 bases in between. The CDR3 totals 10 residues. CDR3 sequence: CAGGENIQYF. Written as DNA, the CDR3 is TGTGCCGGAGGAGAAAACATTCAGTACTTC.

The V call is TRBV28, the J call TRBJ2-7; D possibly corresponds to TRBD1 (5 bases). Germline values: CDR1 MDHEN, CDR2 SYDVKM. Trimming removed 5 bases at V and 6 bases at J, with 11 bases between. The CDR3 spans 12 residues. CDR3 in amino acids: CASSLGHGEQYF. DNA of the CDR3: TGTGCCAGCAGTCTAGGACATGGCGAGCAGTACTTC.

The chain has TRBV2 and TRBJ2-3, with a possible D match to TRBD2 (5 bases). The CDR3 runs 12 residues. The germline V gene encodes CDR1 SNHLY and CDR2 FYNNEI. The V end lost 6 bases, the J end lost 3 bases, and 7 bases lay between the germline ends. The CDR3 spells CASRGETDTQYF. The DNA for the CDR3 is TGTGCCAGCAGGGGAGAAACAGATACGCAGTATTTT.

This chain joins TRBV6-1 and TRBJ2-3; D assignment may be TRBD1 or TRBD2 (6 bases each). The CDR3 is 15 amino acids. Trimming stripped 4 bases from V and 2 bases from J, with 13 bases between. Germline CDR1 MNHNS, CDR2 SASEGT. The CDR3 region has the DNA TGTGCCAGCAGTGGGCGCGGGACACCCACAGATACGCAGTATTTT. Amino acids: CASSGRGTPTDTQYF.

V usage is TRBV5-6 and J usage is TRBJ2-7, with D tentatively TRBD2 (6 bases). Trimming pared 3 bases from V and 6 bases from J, leaving 16 bases between. The germline V gene encodes CDR1 SGHDT and CDR2 YYEEEE. This CDR3 comprises 14 residues. Here the CDR3 reads CASSSLGGVSEQYF. The CDR3 coding sequence is TGTGCCAGCAGCTCGTTGGGAGGCGTGTCCGAGCAGTACTTC.

This rearrangement joins TRBV27 to TRBJ2-1; TRBD2 aligns across 7 bases. The CDR3 is 16 residues long. The V gene's germline CDR1 is MNHEY and CDR2 SMNVEV (reference sequence). J lost 7 bases, V lost 6 bases, and 15 bases had no gene match. The CDR3 bases are TGTGCCAGCAGCCCCTATGGGGGGGAGGGGTTTAATGAGCAGTTCTTC. Its translation: CASSPYGGEGFNEQFF.

V and J are TRBV19 and TRBJ2-1; TRBD1 matches 8 bases. CDR3 length equals 16 residues. Germline V gene sequence: CDR1 LNHDA, CDR2 SQIVND (reference sequence). J gave up 0 bases and V 3 bases, and 4 bases lay outside the gene matches. The CDR3 coding sequence is TGTGCCAGTAGTATCCCGGACAGGGCCTCCTACAATGAGCAGTTCTTC. The encoded protein is CASSIPDRASYNEQFF. Variable domain in full (rest from reference TRBV19 and TRBJ2-1): DGGITQSPKYLFRKEGQNVTLSCEQNLNHDAMYWYRQDPGQGLRLIYYSQIVNDFQKGDIAEGYSVSREKKESFPLTVTSAQKNPTAFYLCASSIPDRASYNEQFFGPGTRLTVL.

CDR3 DNA: TGTGCCAGCAGCGTAGCTCCGGGGACCCCGAGCGAGCAGTACTTC. Its translation is CASSVAPGTPSEQYF. The J gene is TRBJ2-7, the V gene TRBV9; TRBD1 or TRBD2 may be the D gene (5 bases each). V lost 0 bases to trimming and J lost 6 bases, with 16 bases between them. In germline, CDR1 is SGDLS, CDR2 YYNGEE. The CDR3 spans 15 residues.

The rearrangement links TRBV7-3 to TRBJ2-3; 8 nucleotides line up with TRBD2. The germline gives CDR1 SGHTA, CDR2 FQGTGA. The V gene end was trimmed by 8 bases and the J gene end by 3 bases; junction bases not matched to a gene: 7. This CDR3 has 14 residues. The chain's CDR3 is CASRAGGATDTQYF. The DNA of the CDR3 is TGTGCCAGCCGGGCGGGGGGCGCGACAGATACGCAGTATTTT.

J is TRBJ2-5 and V is TRBV13, with TRBD2 identical over 8 bases. J lost 5 bases, V lost 5 bases, and 10 bases had no gene match. Germline V lookup: CDR1 PRHDT, CDR2 FYEKMQ (reference sequence). The CDR3 runs 15 residues. The CDR3 loop reads CASSIRLAIMETQYF. The CDR3 nucleotides read TGTGCCAGCAGCATCCGACTAGCGATAATGGAGACCCAGTACTTC.

This rearrangement joins TRBV19 to TRBJ1-5; D ambiguous. V shed 3 bases and J shed 0 bases, with 9 bases lying between them. Per the germline V gene, CDR1 is LNHDA and CDR2 is SQIVND (reference sequence). This CDR3 has 15 amino acids. CDR3 sequence reads: CASSMAAYSNQPQHF. The CDR3 DNA sequence: TGTGCCAGTAGTATGGCGGCTTATAGCAATCAGCCCCAGCATTTT.

The rearrangement links TRBV18 to TRBJ2-1; the D is unclear. Deletions cut 3 bases from V and 6 bases from J, with 6 bases between. Germline-derived CDR1 and CDR2 are KGHSH and LQKENI. The CDR3 is 12 amino acids. The CDR3 DNA reads as TGTGCCAGCTCACCGGGGTTCAATGAGCAGTTCTTC. Its translation: CASSPGFNEQFF.

The chain couples TRBV5-6 to TRBJ2-7; 8 positions match TRBD2. From germline, CDR1 is SGHDT and CDR2 YYEEEE. J gave up 1 base and V 5 bases, and 11 bases lay outside the gene matches. CDR3 size: 16 residues. CDR3: CASRSTGTSRSYEQYF. CDR3 sequence (DNA): TGTGCCAGCAGATCAACCGGGACTAGTCGGTCCTACGAGCAGTACTTC.

V and J are TRBV18 and TRBJ2-1; D might be TRBD2 (6 bases). Trimming shortened V by 0 bases and J by 9 bases, and 12 bases separated the two germline ends. This CDR3 has 14 amino acids. CDR1 KGHSH and CDR2 LQKENI come from the germline V gene. The CDR3 sequence is CASSPPGGTGEQFF. The CDR3 coding sequence is TGTGCCAGCTCACCACCGGGCGGGACCGGTGAGCAGTTCTTC. The full variable domain, its missing parts supplied by reference TRBV18 and TRBJ2-1, is NAGVMQNPRHLVRRRGQEARLRCSPMKGHSHVYWYRQLPEEGLKFMVYLQKENIIDESGMPKERFSAEFPKEGPSILRIQQVVRGDSAAYFCASSPPGGTGEQFFGPGTRLTVL.

This clone is a singleton in its sample. The CDR3 sequence is CASSRSQGLIYEQYF. In nucleotides, the CDR3 is TGTGCCAGCTCACGCTCACAGGGGTTAATCTACGAGCAGTACTTC. J is TRBJ2-7 and V is TRBV18, with 7 bases fitting TRBD1. CDR1 KGHSH and CDR2 LQKENI come from the germline V gene. The CDR3 consists of 15 residues. The V segment lost 4 bases and the J segment 3 bases; nucleotides outside the gene matches: 9. Combining the CDR3 with reference TRBV18 and TRBJ2-7 gives the whole variable domain NAGVMQNPRHLVRRRGQEARLRCSPMKGHSHVYWYRQLPEEGLKFMVYLQKENIIDESGMPKERFSAEFPKEGPSILRIQQVVRGDSAAYFCASSRSQGLIYEQYFGPGTRLTVT.

V and J are TRBV4-2 and TRBJ2-7, with TRBD1 matching 10 bases. The CDR3 contains 15 residues. Germline lookup yields CDR1 LGHNA and CDR2 YNFKEQ. V lost 5 bases to trimming and J lost 2 bases; unmatched junction nucleotides: 6. The CDR3 region is CASSYGQGVPYEQYF. The CDR3 DNA reads as TGTGCCAGCAGCTACGGACAGGGGGTCCCCTACGAGCAGTACTTC.

The chain links TRBV9 to TRBJ2-1, with D perhaps TRBD2 (5 bases). Trimming stripped 0 bases from V and 8 bases from J, with 12 bases between. Germline assignment: CDR1 SGDLS and CDR2 YYNGEE. The CDR3 consists of 14 residues. CDR3 sequence reads: CASSVATSGDEQFF. CDR3 DNA: TGTGCCAGCAGCGTAGCTACCAGCGGCGATGAGCAGTTCTTC.

The chain employs TRBV30 and TRBJ2-5; 14 bases fit TRBD2. CDR1 and CDR2 (germline): GTSNPN, SVGIG (reference sequence). CDR3 length: 17 amino acids. V lost 1 base and J lost 4; bases outside the gene matches: 8. The CDR3 coding sequence is TGTGCCTGGAGTGCAGGGACTAGCGGGAGCGGGCGAGAGACCCAGTACTTC. As protein: CAWSAGTSGSGRETQYF.

V usage is TRBV18 and J usage is TRBJ2-3; D not certain. There are 15 residues in the CDR3. V lost 5 bases to trimming and J lost 0 bases, with 12 bases between them. Germline CDR1 is KGHSH and CDR2 is LQKENI. The CDR3 loop is CASSFAAPSTDTQYF. In DNA, the CDR3 is TGTGCCAGCTCATTCGCGGCCCCTAGCACAGATACGCAGTATTTT.